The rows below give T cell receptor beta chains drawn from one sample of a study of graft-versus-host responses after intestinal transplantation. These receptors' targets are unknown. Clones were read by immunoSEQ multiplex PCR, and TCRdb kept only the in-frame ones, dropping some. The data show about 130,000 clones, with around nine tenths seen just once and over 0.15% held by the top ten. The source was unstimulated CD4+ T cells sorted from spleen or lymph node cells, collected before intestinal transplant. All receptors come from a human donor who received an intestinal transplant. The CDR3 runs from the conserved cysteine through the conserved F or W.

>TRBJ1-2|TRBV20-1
CSARLSEGYTF
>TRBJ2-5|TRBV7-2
CASSRRTGGQETQYF
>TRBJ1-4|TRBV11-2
CASSDREGEKLFF
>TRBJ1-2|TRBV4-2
CASSQATGQLNYGYTF
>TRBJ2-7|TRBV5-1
CASSLVAGSTYEQYF
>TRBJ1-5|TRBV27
CASRLTGVGPQHF
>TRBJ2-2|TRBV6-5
CASSYSVGGELFF
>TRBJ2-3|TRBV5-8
CASSLGGSDTQYF
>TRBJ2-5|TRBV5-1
CASSLGDQGGETQYF
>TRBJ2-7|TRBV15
CATSRGGGRTSTYEQYF
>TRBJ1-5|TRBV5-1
CASSLAGQANQPQHF
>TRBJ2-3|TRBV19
CASSIAGGASDTQYF
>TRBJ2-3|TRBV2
CAGSLRGALADTQYF
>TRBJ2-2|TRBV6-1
CASSEQGVGTGELFF
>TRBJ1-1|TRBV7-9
CASSPGTGSGGPEAFF